These 11 T cell receptor beta chains originate from one sample sequenced in a study of CD8 T cells in ankylosing spondylitis. Study-wide results and caveats: Seemingly characteristic of ankylosing spondylitis blood was a TCR beta motif consisting of about 8 highly homologous variants.

These TCRs' antigens remain unknown. TCRdb fed the 5' RACE reads into MiXCR, producing one record per CDR3 protein. The table shows 750,000 to 850,000 distinct CDR3 sequences, with about 12% occurring only once. Sequenced input: blood, either unsorted or a sorted T cell fraction (not recorded which). The receptors stem from a male donor with ankylosing spondylitis.

A few counts support this clonotype. The chain uses TRBV7-9 and TRBJ2-3, with TRBD2 matching over 10 bases. Germline CDR1 SEHNR, CDR2 FQNEAQ (reference sequence). The junction had 12 bases not matched to a gene; V was cut back by 5 bases and J by 10 bases. CDR3 length: 15 residues. CDR3 coding DNA: TGTGCCAGCAGCCGAGAGCTAGCGGGAGTAGGTTCGCAGTATTTT. It codes for CASSRELAGVGSQYF. The full variable domain, with the rest looked up from reference TRBV7-9 and TRBJ2-3, is DTGVSQNPRHKITKRGQNVTFRCDPISEHNRLYWYRQTLGQGPEFLTYFQNEAQLEKSRLLSDRFSAERPKGSFSTLEIQRTEQGDSAMYLCASSRELAGVGSQYFGPGTRLTVL.

The chain links TRBV20-1 to TRBJ1-2, with TRBD1 matching over 7 bases. The CDR3 runs 15 residues. Trimming removed 3 bases from V and 2 bases from J; junction bases left unmatched: 9. Germline V gives CDR1 DFQATT, CDR2 SNEGSKA (reference sequence). This CDR3 reads CSARNFRTGNYGYTF. In nucleotides, the CDR3 is TGCAGTGCTAGGAATTTCAGGACAGGCAACTATGGCTACACCTTC.

This clonotype was seen more than once but under ten times. This chain uses TRBV5-5 with TRBJ2-3; D possibly matches TRBD1 or TRBD2 (5 bases each). The CDR3 extends over 15 amino acids. The ends were cut back, 1 base at V and 5 bases at J, with 14 bases in the middle. Germline lookup yields CDR1 SGHKS and CDR2 YYEKEE (reference sequence). DNA for the CDR3: TGTGCCAGCAGCTTGCAAGCCGGGACCGTAGATACGCAGTATTTT. Translated, it gives CASSLQAGTVDTQYF.

This clonotype showed up just a few times. This chain connects TRBV7-9 to TRBJ2-3; D gene uncertain. The germline V gene encodes CDR1 SEHNR and CDR2 FQNEAQ (reference sequence). The CDR3 contains 14 residues. V lost 1 base and J lost 4, with 9 bases in between. The CDR3 loop is CASSLVGIPDTQYF. Here the CDR3 DNA reads TGTGCCAGCAGCTTAGTGGGGATTCCAGATACGCAGTATTTT.

This clonotype was counted many times. This chain links TRBV20-1 with TRBJ2-3; D not certain. The CDR3 totals 12 residues. Germline loops: CDR1 DFQATT, CDR2 SNEGSKA (reference sequence). The V end was cut by 6 bases, the J end by 2 bases, with 9 bases between. CDR3 in amino acids: CSAPAHTDTQYF. For the CDR3, the DNA is TGCAGTGCCCCCGCCCACACAGATACGCAGTATTTT.

This clonotype was recorded many times. The rearrangement joins TRBV29-1 to TRBJ2-3; possible D gene TRBD1, 6 bases. This CDR3 contains 11 residues. Germline values: CDR1 SQVTM, CDR2 ANQGSEA. Trimming pared 5 bases from V and 5 bases from J, leaving 8 bases between. The CDR3, as DNA: TGCAGCGTTACACAGGGAGATACGCAGTATTTT. Its translation: CSVTQGDTQYF.

This clonotype was counted only a few times. This chain links TRBV30 with TRBJ2-2, with D unresolved. Germline V gives CDR1 GTSNPN, CDR2 SVGIG (reference sequence). There are 16 residues in the CDR3. Trimming took off 1 base at V and 2 bases at J, with 14 bases between the two ends. CDR3 nucleotides: TGTGCCTGGAGTGGAGACATCTTCCCTAACACCGGGGAGCTGTTTTTT. Translating gives CAWSGDIFPNTGELFF.

This clonotype showed up just a few times. The V gene is TRBV20-1, the J gene TRBJ1-2; D is possibly TRBD1 (6 bases). Germline CDR1 and CDR2: DFQATT and SNEGSKA (reference sequence). The CDR3 spans 14 residues. The ends were cut back, 2 bases at V and 0 bases at J, with 10 bases in the middle. The CDR3 reads CSARYRESNYGYTF. CDR3 sequence (DNA): TGCAGTGCTAGATACAGGGAGTCTAACTATGGCTACACCTTC.

This clonotype was observed a handful of times. The gene calls are TRBV20-1 and TRBJ2-7, with TRBD1 matching 7 bases. This CDR3 comprises 13 residues. The V gene end was trimmed by 6 bases and the J gene end by 2 bases; junction bases not matched to a gene: 7. Germline CDR1 and CDR2: DFQATT and SNEGSKA (reference sequence). CDR3 DNA sequence: TGCAGTGCACTACGGGACAGCGCCTACGAGCAGTACTTC. Translated, it gives CSALRDSAYEQYF.

This clonotype was observed a handful of times. The CDR3 region is CASGTYGQYF. In nucleotides, the CDR3 is TGTGCCAGCGGGACATACGGGCAGTACTTC. The chain employs TRBV6-1 and TRBJ2-5; maybe TRBD1 (6 bases). CDR1 MNHNS and CDR2 SASEGT come from the germline V gene. The CDR3 extends over 10 amino acids. Trimming left V 8 bases short and J 11 bases short, with 12 bases between.

This clonotype was seen ten or more times. This chain uses TRBV20-1 with TRBJ1-5, with D uncertain. Germline V gene data show CDR1 as DFQATT and CDR2 as SNEGSKA (reference sequence). This CDR3 comprises 13 residues. The germline V and J ends were trimmed by 3 bases and 2 bases, with 8 bases remaining between them. The DNA for the CDR3 is TGCAGTGCTAGTATCGAGGGCAATCAGCCCCAGCATTTT. Encoded protein: CSASIEGNQPQHF.